The TCR beta chain under discussion was sequenced for a study of post-analysis software for immune sequencing data. General study results and limits: Elevated frequency relative to controls characterized about 5 TRBV segments in patients, TRBV5-6, TRBV5-1 and TRBV20-1 among them. For normalized Chao1 diversity, multiple sclerosis patients scored significantly lower than controls did.

The germline CDR1 and CDR2 sequences are SQVTM and ANQGSEA. J gave up 8 bases and V 6 bases, and 9 bases lay outside the gene matches. The CDR3 is made up of 15 amino acids. This clonotype was observed a handful of times. Its antigen is unknown. Included in the TCR beta cDNA libraries were unique molecular identifiers. There were roughly 0.85 to 11 million T cells, and about 500,000 cDNA molecules came from them. TCRdb redid the calling of the PCR reads with MiXCR, one entry per CDR3 protein. The sample includes roughly 160,000 distinct CDR3 sequences, around 36% of them seen just once. The chain couples TRBV29-1 to TRBJ1-6; 11 positions agree with TRBD1. This TCR was recovered from a girl aged 5 to 17 with multiple sclerosis. The sequencing used blood, collected after autologous hematopoietic stem cell transplantation. The DNA for the CDR3 is TGCAGCGTCCGAGAGCGGGACAGGGGGGATTCACCCCTCCACTTT. It yields the protein CSVRERDRGDSPLHF.